These 19 T cell receptor delta chains were sequenced from one sample in a study of Vδ1+ human thymocytes. Study outcomes and limitations: Thymic TRG and TRD repertoires appeared highly polyclonal, with Gaussian CDR3 length distributions.

Extracted RNA was reverse transcribed into cDNA. Multiplex PCR used pooled V-gene forward primers and a constant-region reverse primer to amplify CDR3s. TCRdb reprocessed the multiplex PCR reads through CATT. This sample has about 75,000 delta-chain clones, with approximately 34% found just once. These receptors have no identified antigens. Sequences were obtained from Vdelta1+ gamma-delta thymocytes from the thymus. Subset in this sample: FACS-sorted CD3+ TCRalphabeta- TCRVdelta1+ TCRVdelta2- thymocytes. The receptors here all came from a boy younger than two who had congenital heart surgery.

This clone was picked up a small number of times. This sequence joins TRDV2 and TRDJ1, with 7 nucleotides matching TRDD2. J was trimmed by 6 bases and V by 3 bases; bases with no gene match: 18. This CDR3 has 17 residues. Germline V gene sequence: CDR1 GEAIGNYY, CDR2 EKD. The CDR3 nucleotides are TGTGCCTGTGACTCCAATCCTTCCTCGGGCCTGGCCTATAAACTCATCTTT. Amino acids: CACDSNPSSGLAYKLIF.

This chain connects TRDV1 to TRDJ1; 12 bases align to TRDD3. There are 25 residues in the CDR3. J gave up 0 bases and V 0 bases, and 26 bases lay outside the gene matches. The germline V gene encodes CDR1 TSWWSYY and CDR2 QGS. The CDR3 region has the DNA TGTGCTCTTGGGGAACTCATTTCCCATCCGGGCGATCTGGGGGATACGCTCGGGAACACCGATAAACTCATCTTT. Amino acids: CALGELISHPGDLGDTLGNTDKLIF.

This clone was seen once. Being one base from a much bigger clone, this may be a read error. This CDR3 is also generated by other DNA sequences in the sample. This rearrangement joins TRDV2 to TRDJ1; D perhaps matches TRDD3 (6 bases). This CDR3 spans 15 amino acids. Germline loops: CDR1 GEAIGNYY, CDR2 EKD. Trimming shortened V by 0 bases and J by 8 bases, and 18 bases separated the two germline ends. Here the CDR3 reads CACDTVWGKVGKLIF. CDR3 nucleotide sequence: TGTGCCTGTGACACCGTCTGGGGAAAAGTCGGGAAACTCATCTTT.

The chain combines TRDV1 with TRDJ1; TRDD3 matches 11 bases. Germline V gene data show CDR1 as TSWWSYY and CDR2 as QGS. The V and J ends lost 5 bases and 4 bases, in that order; junction bases with no gene match: 15. CDR3 length: 18 residues. CDR3 sequence reads: CALGLFLLLGDRGDKLIF. For the CDR3, the DNA is TGTGCTCTTGGGCTCTTCTTGTTACTGGGGGATAGGGGCGATAAACTCATCTTT.

This clone came up a few times. This chain uses TRDV1 with TRDJ1; D is tentatively TRDD2 or TRDD3 (5 bases each). Between the trimmed V and J ends, which lost 4 bases and 0 bases, there was a span of 27 bases. The CDR3 runs to 20 residues. The germline V gene encodes CDR1 TSWWSYY and CDR2 QGS. In DNA form, the CDR3 reads TGTGCTCTTGGGGTCTTCCCTATCCGGGGGGCCGGAAGGGACACCGATAAACTCATCTTT. This codes for CALGVFPIRGAGRDTDKLIF.

A few counts support this clone. The V and J genes are TRDV1 and TRDJ1; TRDD3 aligns across 8 bases. Germline values: CDR1 TSWWSYY, CDR2 QGS. The CDR3 has 14 residues. With 0 bases clipped from V and 8 bases from J, the junction kept 5 bases outside the gene matches. The CDR3 loop reads CALGELGRDTKLIF. The CDR3 DNA reads TGTGCTCTTGGGGAACTAGGTCGGGATACGAAACTCATCTTT.

The chain has TRDV1 and TRDJ1; TRDD3 matches 10 bases. The CDR3 is made up of 19 amino acids. Germline CDR1 and CDR2: TSWWSYY and QGS. J was trimmed by 4 bases and V by 1 base; bases with no gene match: 15. CDR3 bases: TGTGCTCTTGGGGAACCCCCCCCGACTGGGGGGATACGGGACGATAAACTCATCTTT. Residues: CALGEPPPTGGIRDDKLIF.

This clone was recorded once. The V and J genes are TRDV1 and TRDJ1; 10 bases fit TRDD3. This CDR3 spans 25 amino acids. The V gene's germline CDR1 is TSWWSYY and CDR2 QGS. The J segment lost 0 bases and the V segment lost 2 bases, leaving 30 bases of the junction unmatched. CDR3 sequence: CALGEDSLPVPEGDTRRAYTDKLIF. DNA of the CDR3: TGTGCTCTTGGGGAAGACAGCCTACCCGTCCCTGAGGGGGATACGCGTAGAGCTTACACCGATAAACTCATCTTT.

The chain carries TRDV1 and TRDJ1; D may be TRDD3 (8 bases). The CDR3 loop spans 25 amino acids. V was shortened by 1 base and J by 0 bases, with 39 bases between the two germline ends. CDR1 is TSWWSYY and CDR2 is QGS in the germline V gene. CDR3 DNA: TGTGCTCTTGGGGAACCCACCTTCCTGGGATTCCTACGTAGGACTGGGGGGTCGTACACCGATAAACTCATCTTT. Its protein is CALGEPTFLGFLRRTGGSYTDKLIF.

The rearrangement uses TRDV1 and TRDJ1; 9 bases are shared with TRDD3. CDR1 is TSWWSYY and CDR2 is QGS in the germline V gene. V lost 7 bases and J lost 0; bases outside the gene matches: 15. This CDR3 comprises 18 residues. CDR3 protein: CALVFLPGIRGYTDKLIF. CDR3 DNA: TGTGCTCTTGTTTTCCTACCGGGGATACGCGGGTACACCGATAAACTCATCTTT.

The table lists this clone with a count of one. The chain links TRDV1 to TRDJ1, with 7 bases identical to TRDD3. Germline-derived CDR1 and CDR2 are TSWWSYY and QGS. CDR3 size: 20 residues. V shed 4 bases and J 1 base; nucleotides not matched to a gene: 21. The DNA for the CDR3 is TGTGCTCTTGGGGGGATTCCGATGCACTGGGGATTTCATCTCACCGATAAACTCATCTTT. It is translated as CALGGIPMHWGFHLTDKLIF.

This clone appeared a few times. The J gene is TRDJ1, the V gene TRDV1; 9 positions agree with TRDD3. CDR1 and CDR2 (germline): TSWWSYY, QGS. Unmatched junction bases numbered 12, after V lost 1 base and J lost 0 bases. The CDR3 runs to 19 residues. CDR3 sequence (DNA): TGTGCTCTTGGGGAACCTTGGGCCAACTGGGGGAAGAACACCGATAAACTCATCTTT. Its protein product is CALGEPWANWGKNTDKLIF.

The gene calls are TRDV1 and TRDJ1; the match to TRDD3 covers 9 bases. V shed 2 bases and J 0 bases; nucleotides not matched to a gene: 13. This CDR3 is built from 19 residues. Per the germline V gene, CDR1 is TSWWSYY and CDR2 is QGS. CDR3 protein: CALGECPLPYWGNTDKLIF. The CDR3, as DNA: TGTGCTCTTGGGGAATGTCCCCTCCCGTACTGGGGGAACACCGATAAACTCATCTTT.

The genes are TRDV2 and TRDJ1; perhaps TRDD3 as D (6 bases). This CDR3 has 18 amino acids. Trimming pared 9 bases from V and 0 bases from J, leaving 28 bases between. Germline V gene lookup returns CDR1 GEAIGNYY and CDR2 EKD. The CDR3 nucleotides are TGTGCCACCGGTTCCGCTGGGGCACTTGGGGAGTACACCGATAAACTCATCTTT. Protein sequence: CATGSAGALGEYTDKLIF.

This clone has more than one count but fewer than ten. The gene calls are TRDV1 and TRDJ1; 9 positions match TRDD3. CDR3 length: 21 residues. Germline CDR1 TSWWSYY, CDR2 QGS. With V trimmed by 6 bases and J by 0 bases, 23 bases remained unmatched. Here the CDR3 DNA reads TGTGCTCTTGGAATACACCTCAGATTTACTGGGGGACCCAAGTACACCGATAAACTCATCTTT. Its translation is CALGIHLRFTGGPKYTDKLIF.

This chain joins TRDV1 and TRDJ1; TRDD3 agrees at 8 bases. The junction had 9 bases not matched to a gene; V was cut back by 0 bases and J by 0 bases. The germline V gene encodes CDR1 TSWWSYY and CDR2 QGS. The CDR3 loop spans 18 amino acids. For the CDR3, the DNA is TGTGCTCTTGGGGAACTAGAGGGGATACAACCTTACACCGATAAACTCATCTTT. Translating gives CALGELEGIQPYTDKLIF.

This clone was seen a few times. The chain recombines TRDV1 with TRDJ1, with 13 bases aligning to TRDD3. The V gene end was trimmed by 0 bases and the J gene end by 8 bases; junction bases not matched to a gene: 18. CDR1 is TSWWSYY, CDR2 QGS, per germline. The CDR3 loop spans 20 amino acids. CDR3: CALGELGFPHYWGIRQKLIF. The CDR3 bases are TGTGCTCTTGGGGAACTTGGGTTCCCCCATTACTGGGGGATACGGCAGAAACTCATCTTT.

The rearrangement uses TRDV1 and TRDJ1; 9 nucleotides match TRDD3. V gave up 2 bases and J gave up 4 bases; unmatched junction bases: 32. Germline lookup yields CDR1 TSWWSYY and CDR2 QGS. CDR3 size: 24 residues. CDR3 sequence reads: CALGERKSLSRGESRTGGVDKLIF. The DNA for the CDR3 is TGTGCTCTTGGGGAAAGGAAAAGCCTTTCCCGAGGTGAGAGTCGTACTGGGGGAGTCGATAAACTCATCTTT.

This clone was found a few times. V and J are TRDV1 and TRDJ1, with TRDD2 matching 7 bases. J gave up 9 bases and V 2 bases, and 21 bases lay outside the gene matches. This CDR3 has 18 residues. Per germline, CDR1 TSWWSYY and CDR2 QGS. The CDR3 here is CALGEASFLPPESLELIF. CDR3 coding DNA: TGTGCTCTTGGGGAAGCGTCCTTCCTGCCCCCCGAAAGTCTCGAACTCATCTTT.